Below, one T cell receptor beta chain is given with its context. Its antigen remains unidentified. It has no much larger one-base neighbor in the sample; base qualities were not kept. The data derive from a study of blood T cell repertoires in COVID-19 (dated by TCRdb to the early 2020s). In terms of the full investigation: The collaborator samples originated in the United States, Italy and Spain and spanned the acute and convalescent phases of COVID-19. The repertoires were released in a freely available public database meant as a resource for research on the immune response to SARS-CoV-2. The sample metadata nearly always contained a de-identified subject ID, COVID-19 status, age in years and sex. The material from the prospective study consisted of cDNA or gDNA derived from T cells, B-cell-depleted T cells, or PBMCs. Samples came from the ongoing ImmuneRACE study (first 160 participants) plus 1,254 subjects from 6 global collaborators. Subjects who had been exposed to COVID-19, were actively infected with it, or had recovered from it provided the deeply sampled blood TCRbeta repertoires that made up the dataset. Where available, HLA class I and class II types were taken from metadata supplied by the sample provider and were not determined by assay-based typing. Findings and caveats that apply to the study as a whole: How much clinical and demographic metadata was included differed by source and by participant, and the metadata was provided uncurated.

The collaborating institutions used their own protocols to collect whole blood in K2EDTA tubes. For TCRbeta analysis, collaborator samples were shipped as frozen whole blood, as isolated PBMCs, or as DNA extracted from either sample type. Based on the germline V gene, the CDR1 and CDR2 sequences are SGDLS and YYNGEE. Taken from cysteine to phenylalanine, the CDR3 has 15 residues. Solely the CDR3 DNA is kept, with 45 bases framed from the first base. V lost 4 bases and J lost 5 bases, and the count of bases not matched to a germline gene is 4. The immunoSEQ Assay, a bias-controlled multiplex PCR, was used to amplify TCRbeta CDR3 regions from genomic DNA. The published analysis was carried out like this. The number of nucleated cells in each sample was estimated by amplification of reference gene primers within the assay. To quantify the absolute abundance of each unique TCRbeta CDR3 rearrangement, sequence reads were collapsed and filtered. For each sample, productive Simpson clonality was calculated as the square root of Simpson's diversity index over productive rearrangements. Not all clones reach the TCRdb copy of this immuneACCESS table, which keeps in-frame sequences only. Checked studies attribute under half of the gap to unresolved V genes and leave the rest unexplained. The DNA gave D and trimming, while V, J and clone size come from that table. The sample has roughly 30,000 clones on record, over 85% of them singletons. Jointly, the top ten make up 4% to 6.5% of the sample.

The sequenced sample was peripheral blood. The chain links TRBV9 with TRBJ2-5; TRBD2 fits 14 bases in the junction. The origin of this receptor is a human donor in a cohort sampled during active COVID-19. The nucleotide sequence is given as TGTGCCAGCAGCCCCCGGACTAGCGGGAGGGAGACCCAGTACTTC. It specifies CASSPRTSGRETQYF.